This is a list of T cell receptor beta chains from one sample in a study of T cells in Graves' hyperthyroidism and ophthalmopathy. TCRdb re-called the multiplex PCR reads with MiXCR, one entry per CDR3 protein. This sample carries more than 350,000 distinct CDR3 sequences, 17% of them seen once, and the ten largest clones take 30% to 35%. Source material: blood. These receptors were taken from a woman in her 30s with Graves' hyperthyroidism that later progressed to Graves' ophthalmopathy. Each CDR3 is given with its conserved first and last residue. The order of the fields is D gene, CDR3 length, J gene, V gene, clone size, CDR3 protein, CDR3 DNA. A D gene is named only where the DNA matches it firmly. Where a row states a size, it is once, few, many or the class of an expanded clone; other rows omit it.

d_gene: TRBD1; len: 19; j_gene: TRBJ1-2; v_gene: TRBV7-9; abundance: few; CDR3aa: CASSREIDRGLYKNYGYTF; CDR3nt: TGTGCCAGCAGCCGTGAAATAGACAGGGGGCTGTATAAGAACTATGGCTACACCTTC
d_gene: .; len: 15; j_gene: TRBJ1-4; v_gene: TRBV28; abundance: many; CDR3aa: CASSGTGATNEKLFF; CDR3nt: TGTGCCAGCAGCGGCACAGGCGCAACTAATGAAAAACTGTTTTTT
d_gene: TRBD1; len: 12; j_gene: TRBJ2-1; v_gene: TRBV19; abundance: many; CDR3aa: CASSIGGQDTFF; CDR3nt: TGTGCCAGTAGTATAGGGGGACAGGATACGTTCTTC
d_gene: .; len: 14; j_gene: TRBJ2-2; v_gene: TRBV5-1; abundance: .; CDR3aa: CASSLAGRTGGLFF; CDR3nt: TGCGCCAGCAGCTTAGCAGGGCGGACCGGGGGGCTGTTTTTT
d_gene: TRBD2; len: 15; j_gene: TRBJ2-5; v_gene: TRBV2; abundance: many; CDR3aa: CASRGLAGYQETQYF; CDR3nt: TGTGCCAGCAGGGGACTAGCGGGGTACCAAGAGACCCAGTACTTC
d_gene: .; len: 14; j_gene: TRBJ1-4; v_gene: TRBV5-6; abundance: .; CDR3aa: CASSIGTQFGKLFF; CDR3nt: TGTGCCAGCAGCATCGGGACCCAGTTTGGAAAACTGTTTTTT
d_gene: .; len: 16; j_gene: TRBJ2-3; v_gene: TRBV7-3; abundance: .; CDR3aa: CASSQDARDVTDTQYF; CDR3nt: TGCGCCAGCAGCCAAGATGCCAGGGATGTCACAGATACGCAGTATTTT
d_gene: TRBD2; len: 16; j_gene: TRBJ2-1; v_gene: TRBV27; abundance: many; CDR3aa: CASSLGSGVSYNEQFF; CDR3nt: TGTGCCAGCAGTTTAGGGAGCGGGGTCTCCTACAATGAGCAGTTCTTC
d_gene: .; len: 15; j_gene: TRBJ1-5; v_gene: TRBV19; abundance: few; CDR3aa: CASSMYGDSNQPQHF; CDR3nt: TGTGCCAGTAGTATGTACGGGGATAGCAATCAGCCCCAGCATTTT
d_gene: TRBD1; len: 15; j_gene: TRBJ2-1; v_gene: TRBV20-1; abundance: many; CDR3aa: CSAVLTGTGHNEQFF; CDR3nt: TGCAGTGCTGTATTAACCGGGACAGGTCACAATGAGCAGTTCTTC
d_gene: TRBD2; len: 17; j_gene: TRBJ2-3; v_gene: TRBV7-9; abundance: .; CDR3aa: CASRGEGLQTFADTQYF; CDR3nt: TGTGCCAGCAGGGGGGAGGGGCTTCAGACCTTCGCAGATACGCAGTATTTT
d_gene: .; len: 17; j_gene: TRBJ2-7; v_gene: TRBV5-1; abundance: .; CDR3aa: CASTLPWGGLSSYEQYF; CDR3nt: TGCGCCAGCACCCTCCCATGGGGGGGCCTGAGCTCCTACGAGCAGTACTTC
d_gene: TRBD1; len: 15; j_gene: TRBJ2-3; v_gene: TRBV28; abundance: many; CDR3aa: CASRPLGQYTDTQYF; CDR3nt: TGTGCCAGCAGACCCTTGGGACAGTACACAGATACGCAGTATTTT
d_gene: TRBD2; len: 17; j_gene: TRBJ2-3; v_gene: TRBV7-9; abundance: many; CDR3aa: CASSIAVAGGETDTQYF; CDR3nt: TGTGCCAGCAGCATTGCCGTAGCGGGGGGCGAGACAGATACGCAGTATTTT
d_gene: TRBD2; len: 15; j_gene: TRBJ2-7; v_gene: TRBV10-3; abundance: few; CDR3aa: CAISTGTSTSYEQYF; CDR3nt: TGTGCCATCAGCACCGGGACTAGCACGTCCTACGAGCAGTACTTC
d_gene: TRBD2; len: 17; j_gene: TRBJ2-2; v_gene: TRBV13; abundance: .; CDR3aa: CASSQLAGAPNTGELFF; CDR3nt: TGTGCCAGCAGCCAGCTAGCGGGAGCCCCGAACACCGGGGAGCTGTTTTTT
d_gene: .; len: 15; j_gene: TRBJ2-3; v_gene: TRBV27; abundance: many; CDR3aa: CASSLTGFSTDTQYF; CDR3nt: TGTGCCAGCAGTCTTACAGGGTTTAGCACAGATACGCAGTATTTT
d_gene: .; len: 13; j_gene: TRBJ1-1; v_gene: TRBV6-1; abundance: many; CDR3aa: CASSEGRAYEAFF; CDR3nt: TGTGCCAGCAGTGAAGGCAGGGCTTATGAAGCTTTCTTT
d_gene: .; len: 13; j_gene: TRBJ2-1; v_gene: TRBV5-1; abundance: .; CDR3aa: CASSWVHYNEQFF; CDR3nt: TGCGCCAGCAGCTGGGTCCACTACAATGAGCAGTTCTTC
d_gene: .; len: 13; j_gene: TRBJ2-5; v_gene: TRBV6-1; abundance: many; CDR3aa: CASRVDRWETQYF; CDR3nt: TGTGCCAGCAGAGTTGACAGATGGGAGACCCAGTACTTC
d_gene: .; len: 14; j_gene: TRBJ1-2; v_gene: TRBV11-3; abundance: many; CDR3aa: CASSPYPRGYGYTF; CDR3nt: TGTGCCAGCAGCCCATACCCGCGAGGGTATGGCTACACCTTC
d_gene: TRBD2; len: 15; j_gene: TRBJ2-1; v_gene: TRBV28; abundance: many; CDR3aa: CASSRTSGRGNEQFF; CDR3nt: TGTGCCAGCAGTAGGACTAGCGGGAGGGGCAATGAGCAGTTCTTC
d_gene: .; len: 14; j_gene: TRBJ2-3; v_gene: TRBV6-1; abundance: .; CDR3aa: CASSETGRTDTQYF; CDR3nt: TGTGCCAGCAGTGAGACGGGACGCACAGATACGCAGTATTTT
d_gene: .; len: 15; j_gene: TRBJ2-7; v_gene: TRBV6-4; abundance: many; CDR3aa: CASSDGRGGVHEQYF; CDR3nt: TGTGCCAGCAGTGACGGAAGGGGGGGTGTCCACGAGCAGTACTTC
d_gene: TRBD2; len: 18; j_gene: TRBJ2-1; v_gene: TRBV3-1; abundance: .; CDR3aa: CASSQGVLLAGEYNEQFF; CDR3nt: TGTGCCAGCAGCCAAGGGGTGCTACTAGCGGGGGAGTACAATGAGCAGTTCTTC
d_gene: TRBD2; len: 17; j_gene: TRBJ2-3; v_gene: TRBV3-1; abundance: .; CDR3aa: CASSQDLAGVITDTQYF; CDR3nt: TGTGCCAGCAGCCAAGATCTAGCGGGAGTTATCACAGATACGCAGTATTTT
d_gene: TRBD1; len: 13; j_gene: TRBJ2-1; v_gene: TRBV27; abundance: many; CDR3aa: CASTGQGADEQFF; CDR3nt: TGTGCCAGCACCGGACAGGGGGCGGATGAGCAGTTCTTC
d_gene: .; len: 13; j_gene: TRBJ2-4; v_gene: TRBV4-1; abundance: few; CDR3aa: CASWDGSKNIQYF; CDR3nt: TGCGCCAGCTGGGATGGTTCCAAAAACATTCAGTACTTC